This paragraph covers one TCR beta chain sequence. Libraries were prepared by immunoSEQ multiplex PCR; TCRdb keeps only in-frame clonotypes and omits some of them. The sample consists of 250,000 to 350,000 clones, approximately 84% of them appearing once. CDR3 size: 16 residues. CDR1 and CDR2 (germline): SNHLY, FYNNEI. Trimming cost V 5 bases and J 4 bases; bases outside gene matches: 10. The sample originates from a study of blood T cell repertoires in COVID-19. This clonotype originated in a human donor with COVID-19, enrolled during active disease. The donor label of this sample is uncertain. The chain is built from TRBV2 and TRBJ2-2, with TRBD2 identical over 7 bases. Sequenced input: peripheral blood. The CDR3 DNA sequence: TGTGCCAGCAGTCCCGGGTTAGCGGGCAGCACCGGGGAGCTGTTTTTT. Translation: CASSPGLAGSTGELFF. Supplemented by reference TRBV2 and TRBJ2-2, the full variable domain reads EPEVTQTPSHQVTQMGQEVILRCVPISNHLYFYWYRQILGQKVEFLVSFYNNEISEKSEIFDDQFSVERPDGSNFTLKIRSTKLEDSAMYFCASSPGLAGSTGELFFGEGSRLTVL.